Listed below are T cell receptor beta chains from one sample, sequenced in a study of shared clonotypes between healthy human individuals. Method: immunoSEQ multiplex PCR; TCRdb's copy keeps in-frame clones and lacks some. The table records around 430,000 clones, around 75% of them present only once. Sequencing used PBMCs. These TCRs come from a woman between 40 and 50 years old in good health. Some clones in this sample may be carry-over from other donors' samples. CDR3s leave out the opening cysteine and the closing phenylalanine or tryptophan. The order of the fields is clone size, V gene, CDR3 protein. Part of the rows lack a size; the others show once, few, many or a class for expanded clones.

.	TRBV7-9	ASSPNLRDRDAEAF
.	TRBV19	ASSSGTSGIPGELF
once	TRBV4-1	ASRTSGRATQY
.	TRBV4-1	ASSHITRGTNRGFDHNEQF
.	TRBV7-9	ASSYQSYEQY
.	TRBV5-1	ASSHSRGGDEQF
.	TRBV28	ASSPSWGGQETQY
.	TRBV28	ASRQSLNYGYT
few	TRBV18	ASKRDRTSYEQY
.	TRBV5-1	ASSIAGEADTQY
.	TRBV11-2	ASSPPGLTSYEQY
.	TRBV9	ANKPTVVSSYEQY
.	TRBV30	AWSVATGNTIY
.	TRBV5-4	ASSQDRGTKSYEQY
.	TRBV7-3	ASSSTSGRAYNEQF
.	TRBV28	ASRGLRSTNEKLF
.	TRBV15	ATSRWGQNQPQH
.	TRBV28	ASRSTGRGDTQY
many	TRBV5-6	ASSFSGLASEQY
.	TRBV6-6	ASSLDLNSYEQY
.	TRBV30	AWSVATSGRALKEQF
.	TRBV7-2	ASSRRQGAVYEQY
.	TRBV5-4	ASSLGQGLSYEQY
.	TRBV28	ASSFLKVNGELF
.	TRBV4-2	ASSHNRVGGNNEQF
.	TRBV2	ASRRTGNTEAF
.	TRBV5-1	ASSLRTVNTEAF
.	TRBV18	ASSPATANIYGYT
few	TRBV4-1	ASSASWGSSYNEQF
.	TRBV11-2	ASSPGLAGGVSTDTQY
.	TRBV15	APSRSLGLYEQY
once	TRBV14	ASSQGRDTGELF
few	TRBV4-3	ASSQGTGANYGYT
.	TRBV6-5	ASSYGQGYYEQY
.	TRBV29-1	SAQTGRTYEQY
once	TRBV7-9	ASSLVLQETQY
.	TRBV5-1	ASSLAGGPSSYEQY
once	TRBV29-1	SAPGVAGSPETQY
.	TRBV18	ASSPGQATTNEKLF
many	TRBV11-2	ASSFINSPLH